Listed below are T cell receptor beta chains from one sample, sequenced in a study of blood T cell repertoires in COVID-19. Some clones are missing from TCRdb's copy, which holds only in-frame ones; the method was immunoSEQ multiplex PCR. Of approximately 110,000 clones in the sample, over 75% were seen once. The sample was peripheral blood. The receptors derive from a woman aged 80 or older with acute or convalescent COVID-19. CDR3s include the opening cysteine and the closing phenylalanine or tryptophan.

v_gene | CDR3aa
TRBV6-6 | CASNEGAGNTIYF
TRBV27 | CASKLAGGPYEQYF
TRBV28 | CASSSEEFNEKLFF
TRBV9 | CASSVNGANEKLFF
TRBV10-3 | CAISGTGGPYNSPLHF
TRBV2 | CASSELYEKLFF
TRBV10-3 | CAITAGQGLNEQFF
TRBV6-2/TRBV6-3 | CASSFDRGSNTIYF
TRBV6-1 | CASSVRWGQGSNEQYF
TRBV7-8 | CASSRAYEQYF
TRBV5-1 | CASSLQGFHYNEQFF
TRBV9 | CASSVVGGNRNEQFF
TRBV10-3 | CAISESTGYEQYF
TRBV5-1 | CASSPEVAGGHNEQFF
TRBV11-2 | CASSPRWPNQETQYF
TRBV27 | CASITDREWQETQYF
TRBV4-1 | CASRRTGGGELFF
TRBV28 | CASSYDTGGSDTQYF
TRBV7-2 | CASSSKRPGGAGELFF
TRBV27 | CASSSTDSNEKLFF
TRBV9 | CASSQSGGYTF
TRBV7-9 | CASSSPFFSRNTEAFF
TRBV5-1 | CASSSGLAGGRTDTQYF
TRBV7-3 | CASSLTGAGANVLTF
TRBV3-1/TRBV3-2 | CASSQGGGLTEAFF
TRBV10-3 | CAISDLRTQGTDGYTF
TRBV7-6 | CASSVGTSGGADTQYF
TRBV15 | CATHGQGNTGELFF
TRBV14 | CASSLYRDRPYEQYF
TRBV6-6 | CASSDSSNQPQHF
TRBV19 | CASSKIGLASGFSSYEQYF
TRBV18 | CASSRGVDRGLGYTF
TRBV29-1 | CSAYGVQGAPPYEQYF
TRBV19 | CASSIDGSNQPQHF
TRBV3-1/TRBV3-2 | CASSQASGGASTDTQYF
TRBV6-5 | CASSYTGGITGELFF
TRBV10-3 | CAIRGSRQGDTGELFF
TRBV18 | CASSPMAGGLNSPLHF
TRBV24-1 | CATSDSSLGETQYF
TRBV4-3 | CASSQRSGTGVDTQYF
TRBV19 | CASTNTWDSSYNEQFF
TRBV15 | CATSRDLGTALSYEQYF
TRBV7-9 | CASSPSHSATNEKLFF
TRBV18 | CASSPSDLNYGYTF
TRBV5-5 | CARGQLLVYNEQFF
TRBV3-1/TRBV3-2 | CASSQDLGPNTEAFF
TRBV5-1 | CASSPVTTNTGELFF
TRBV27 | CASSLFGTGLMNTEAFF
TRBV3-1/TRBV3-2 | CASSQPFQGRSYEQYF
TRBV6-5 | CASSYGTRSYEQYF
TRBV21-1 | CASSPESGTSAYNEQFF
TRBV28 | CASSPGTGAYNEQFF